The entry below gives a single T cell receptor (beta chain) sequence along with its context. The record originates from a study of blood T cells in healthy people across ages. Across the whole study: For every two T cells, template switching captured about one barcoded beta molecule.

The draw of peripheral blood yielded roughly 9.1 milliliters from each donor. The authors extracted at least 6 micrograms of total RNA per sample. With a J-beta primer mix and a sample-barcoded 5' primer, a second PCR ran 7 to 11 cycles. Samples each returned at least 2.5 million CDR3-containing paired-end reads. TCRdb re-analysed the 5' RACE reads in MiXCR, keeping a single row per CDR3 protein. In the table there are some 1.5 million distinct CDR3 sequences, roughly 27% of which are singletons. V lost 0 bases and J 7 bases, leaving 12 bases between the germline ends. CDR3 length: 14 amino acids. From germline, CDR1 is SQVTM and CDR2 ANQGSEA.

The chain is built from TRBV29-1 and TRBJ1-4; the D is unclear. The receptor comes from a woman in her 30s in good health. Input material: blood. This chain's CDR3 is CSVEDQEVGEKLFF. The DNA for the CDR3 is TGCAGCGTTGAAGATCAGGAAGTTGGTGAAAAACTGTTTTTT.